This TCR beta chain was obtained from a study of beta chain features in type 1 diabetes. The overall study: The number of sorted cells examined across all samples was some 100 million. Study observations and caveats: Patients with Type 1 diabetes showed moderately but significantly shorter TCRB CDR3s in all four CD4+ subsets. It was among patients, rather than healthy donors, that naive, central memory and Treg TCRB repertoires appeared more similar. Sequencing of cDNA might inflate the share of cells that strongly express TCR.

In its sample, this clone was seen a few times. Antigen unknown. Since all of the isolated RNA was reverse transcribed, expressed TCRB transcripts were what got sequenced. Assay: immunoSEQ multiplex PCR; the TCRdb copy retains only in-frame clones and omits some. The repertoire consists of more than 250,000 clones, with over 12% occurring once and the leading ten covering roughly 0.015%. Sorted cells reached over 95% purity in every population. The CDR3 totals 11 residues. V lost 5 bases and J 6 bases, leaving 8 bases between the germline ends. CDR1 and CDR2 (germline): SGHTA, FQGNSA. This TCR derives from a man in his late teens or twenties with type 1 diabetes. This chain connects TRBV7-2 to TRBJ2-7; possibly TRBD2 for D (5 bases). Sequencing used naive CD4+ T cells from blood. CDR3 loop: CASSRRGEQYF. DNA for the CDR3: TGTGCCAGCAGCCGACGGGGCGAGCAGTACTTC.